This note documents a single T cell receptor (beta chain) sequence. As yet, its antigen is unknown. This specimen belongs to a study of T cell repertoires in ileal Crohn's disease. Study summary: About half of patients got postoperative therapy: under 12 thiopurines, 18 anti-TNF. Whole-study results and caveats: Endoscopic recurrence occurred in every patient whose clonality exceeded 26.8%.

The time point denotes: neoterminal ileum biopsy at postoperative endoscopy, about 6 months after surgery. Here immunoSEQ multiplex PCR was the method, and the copy in TCRdb shows in-frame clones only, minus some. Among 15,000 or so clones listed, around 78% were seen once. CDR1 is LGHNT and CDR2 is FRNRAP in the germline V gene. Trimming cost V 8 bases and J 1 base, with 9 bases left between them. This CDR3 has 13 residues. Sequencing input: ileal tissue. The J gene is TRBJ2-1, the V gene TRBV12-5, with D perhaps matching TRBD1 (5 bases). The TCR sequence derives from an adult with Crohn's disease. The CDR3 sequence: CASSQGSYNEQFF. The CDR3 region has the DNA TGTGCTAGTAGCCAGGGTTCCTACAATGAGCAGTTCTTC.